A selection of T cell receptor beta chains follows, all from one sample in a study of beta chain features in type 1 diabetes. TCRdb keeps only in-frame clones here, not all; method: immunoSEQ multiplex PCR. This repertoire shows about 130,000 clones, roughly a tenth found once; its top ten account for approximately 0.68%. The source material was central memory CD4+ T cells from blood. These receptors originate from a man aged 18 to 35 in good health. CDR3s include the opening cysteine and the closing phenylalanine or tryptophan. A D gene is named only where the DNA matches it firmly. Clone size is shown for a subset of rows, as once, few, many or a class of expanded clone.

cdr3_nt	cdr3_aa	clone_size	v_call	j_call	d_call
TGCGCCAGCAGCCAAGGGGACAGGGAGTTGTATGGCTACACCTTC	CASSQGDRELYGYTF	few	TRBV4-1	TRBJ1-2	TRBD1
TGCGCCAGCAGCCAAGATCGTGGACAGTTTTACAATGAGCAGTTCTTC	CASSQDRGQFYNEQFF	few	TRBV4-1	TRBJ2-1	-
TGTGCCAGCAGTAAGGCAGGGCCCGTTTATAATTCACCCCTCCACTTT	CASSKAGPVYNSPLHF	-	TRBV28	TRBJ1-6	-
TGTGCCAGCAGCTTAACTGAGGCAGAATGGTATGGCTACACCTTC	CASSLTEAEWYGYTF	few	TRBV7-9	TRBJ1-2	-
TGCAGCGCACGACAGGGAAGATTCTATGGCTACACCTTC	CSARQGRFYGYTF	many	TRBV29-1	TRBJ1-2	TRBD1
TGTGCCAGCTCACGTGGGACAGGGGGCGATGGCTACACCTTC	CASSRGTGGDGYTF	-	TRBV18	TRBJ1-2	TRBD1
TGTGCCAGTACCAAAAAATACACCGGGGAGCTGTTTTTT	CASTKKYTGELFF	-	TRBV19	TRBJ2-2	-
TGTGCCTGGAGAGCTAGTCAGGGGGTTGGCTACACCTTC	CAWRASQGVGYTF	-	TRBV30	TRBJ1-2	TRBD1
TGTGCCAGTTCCCCCTGGACAGAACAAGAGACCCAGTACTTC	CASSPWTEQETQYF	-	TRBV19	TRBJ2-5	-
TGTGCCAGCAGCCCCCAGGGTTTTCAACAGCCCCAGCATTTT	CASSPQGFQQPQHF	-	TRBV7-2	TRBJ1-5	-
TGTGCCAGCAGCCCCGCGGACACAAGGATCGCTGAAGCTTTCTTT	CASSPADTRIAEAFF	few	TRBV9	TRBJ1-1	-
TGTGCCAGCAGTTTATGGCAGGAAAACTATGGCTACACCTTC	CASSLWQENYGYTF	-	TRBV28	TRBJ1-2	-
TGTGCCAGCAGCGCCGGAGCGGGGGTAAATACGCAGTATTTT	CASSAGAGVNTQYF	-	TRBV2	TRBJ2-3	TRBD2
TGTGCCAGCAGCCAAGATAGGGGAGAGACCCAGTACTTC	CASSQDRGETQYF	few	TRBV4-2	TRBJ2-5	-
TGTGCCAGCAGCTTTACAGGGGTCAGCACCGGGGAGCTGTTTTTT	CASSFTGVSTGELFF	-	TRBV7-9	TRBJ2-2	TRBD1
TGTGCCAGCTCACCCCCAAATTCACCCCTCCACTTT	CASSPPNSPLHF	few	TRBV18	TRBJ1-6	-
TGTGCCAGCAGCGGTAGCGGGGGCTCCTACGAGCAGTACTTC	CASSGSGGSYEQYF	-	TRBV7-2	TRBJ2-7	TRBD2
TGCAGCGTTGAAGAGGGGCGCGGGAAGACCCAGTACTTC	CSVEEGRGKTQYF	-	TRBV29-1	TRBJ2-5	-
TGTGCCAGCAGTGAAACGGCGGGGAGGTACCAAGAGACCCAGTACTTC	CASSETAGRYQETQYF	-	TRBV2	TRBJ2-5	-
TGTGCCTGGAGTAGGGGGTACAATGAGCAGTTCTTC	CAWSRGYNEQFF	many	TRBV30	TRBJ2-1	-